A single sample is the source of the 2 T cell receptor beta chains below, sequenced in a study of T-cell memory formation after mild COVID-19. TCRdb called the 5' RACE reads again in MiXCR, with one record for every CDR3 protein. This table has under 700,000 distinct CDR3 sequences, roughly 22% appearing once. The sequencing sample was made of PBMCs or a T cell subset sorted from them (not recorded which). The receptors were sampled from an adult woman who had mild COVID-19 (a few samples of this study predate the infection). Cell type and time point are not known.

This clonotype turned up a few times. The chain recombines TRBV7-8 with TRBJ2-1, with 8 nucleotides matching TRBD2. V shed 1 base and J 10 bases; nucleotides not matched to a gene: 9. Germline assignment: CDR1 SGHVS and CDR2 FQNEAQ. The CDR3 totals 15 residues. The CDR3 sequence: CASSLDPSGSREQFF. In DNA form, the CDR3 reads TGTGCCAGCAGCTTAGATCCTAGCGGGTCTCGGGAGCAGTTCTTC.

Only a few counts were recorded for this clonotype. The chain recombines TRBV6-5 with TRBJ1-2; D gene unclear. The length of the CDR3 is 12 residues. In germline, CDR1 is MNHEY, CDR2 SVGAGI. Trimming cost V 0 bases and J 8 bases, with 7 bases left between them. CDR3 region: CASSYSLGGYTF. For the CDR3, the DNA is TGTGCCAGCAGTTACTCTTTAGGGGGCTACACCTTC.